The rows below give T cell receptor beta chains drawn from one sample of a study of beta chain features in type 1 diabetes. TCRdb keeps only in-frame clones here, not all; method: immunoSEQ multiplex PCR. The data show about 40,000 clones, roughly 64% seen once. The sequenced sample consisted of Tregs from blood. These receptors came from a woman in her twenties or thirties in good health. Both conserved end residues are part of each CDR3. The order of the fields is D gene, J gene, clone size, V gene, CDR3 protein, CDR3 DNA. The D gene is left open where the match is weak. Clone size is shown for a subset of rows, as once, few, many or a class of expanded clone.

TRBD1,TRBJ1-1,few,TRBV29-1,CSVWTGRTEAFF,TGCAGCGTATGGACAGGGCGAACTGAAGCTTTCTTT
.,TRBJ1-5,once,TRBV28,CASSSSGVRYQPQHF,TGTGCCAGCAGTTCATCCGGGGTACGGTATCAGCCCCAGCATTTT
TRBD2,TRBJ2-2,once,TRBV2,CASSGTSGRFGGELFF,TGTGCCAGCAGTGGGACTAGCGGGAGGTTTGGCGGGGAGCTGTTTTTT
TRBD2,TRBJ2-2,.,TRBV5-4,CASSSPAGVIPGELFF,TGTGCCAGCAGCTCTCCAGCGGGAGTGATCCCCGGGGAGCTGTTTTTT
TRBD2,TRBJ2-5,.,TRBV14,CASSQRLAGGRETQYF,TGTGCCAGCAGCCAACGACTAGCGGGGGGGCGTGAGACCCAGTACTTC
.,TRBJ2-1,few,TRBV18,CASSQNSNEQFF,TGTGCCAGCTCCCAGAACAGCAATGAGCAGTTCTTC
TRBD2,TRBJ2-3,.,TRBV7-2,CASRDGLAGGREQYF,TGTGCCAGCAGGGATGGACTAGCGGGAGGGCGGGAGCAGTATTTT
TRBD1,TRBJ2-7,few,TRBV6-1,CASRGQLSSYEQYF,TGTGCCAGCAGGGGACAGTTGAGCTCCTACGAGCAGTACTTC
.,TRBJ2-6,.,TRBV9,CASSVAGTGANVLTF,TGTGCCAGCAGCGTAGCAGGGACTGGGGCCAACGTCCTGACTTTC
.,TRBJ2-3,.,TRBV2,CASKKQGLGGTDTQYF,TGTGCCAGCAAGAAACAGGGCTTGGGCGGCACAGATACGCAGTATTTT
.,TRBJ1-2,few,TRBV19,CASSTLAGDDFYGYTF,TGTGCCAGTAGTACGTTGGCCGGAGACGACTTCTATGGCTACACCTTC
TRBD1,TRBJ1-2,few,TRBV29-1,CSVGGQAFYGYTF,TGCAGCGTTGGGGGACAGGCCTTCTATGGCTACACCTTC
TRBD2,TRBJ2-7,.,TRBV13,CASSSRTSGIPPYEQYF,TGTGCCAGCAGTTCCAGGACTAGCGGGATTCCTCCCTACGAGCAGTACTTC
.,TRBJ1-5,.,TRBV13,CASSAQNGGPQHF,TGTGCCAGCAGCGCCCAGAACGGGGGGCCCCAGCATTTT
TRBD1,TRBJ2-1,.,TRBV29-1,CSVEGGQGLNEQFF,TGCAGCGTTGAAGGGGGACAGGGACTCAATGAGCAGTTCTTC
.,TRBJ1-3,once,TRBV18,CASSQNTGAGNTIYF,TGTGCCAGCTCACAAAACACGGGTGCTGGAAACACCATATATTTT
.,TRBJ2-7,.,TRBV7-2,CASSPGLGSYEQYF,TGTGCCAGCAGCCCAGGACTCGGATCCTACGAGCAGTACTTC
TRBD1,TRBJ2-3,.,TRBV18,CASSPMGQRTDTQYF,TGTGCCAGCTCACCTATGGGACAGCGCACAGATACGCAGTATTTT
TRBD1,TRBJ1-1,.,TRBV7-3,CASSSGQGNTEAFF,TGTGCCAGCAGCTCGGGACAGGGGAACACTGAAGCTTTCTTT
.,TRBJ2-1,.,TRBV11-2,CASSLERDSYNEQFF,TGTGCCAGCAGCTTAGAACGGGATTCGTACAATGAGCAGTTCTTC
.,TRBJ1-1,.,TRBV6-6,CASTQTGGAEAFF,TGTGCCAGCACCCAGACGGGGGGGGCTGAAGCTTTCTTT
.,TRBJ2-1,few,TRBV7-2,CASSLVALASNEQFF,TGTGCCAGCAGCTTAGTGGCGCTAGCGTCCAATGAGCAGTTCTTC
TRBD2,TRBJ2-7,.,TRBV7-8,CASSPTGLAGISYEQYF,TGTGCCAGCAGCCCAACAGGACTAGCGGGTATTTCCTACGAGCAGTACTTC
.,TRBJ2-5,.,TRBV5-5,CASRDGPRGAETQYF,TGTGCCAGCAGGGACGGACCCCGGGGGGCTGAGACCCAGTACTTC
.,TRBJ1-1,few,TRBV28,CASVQVSRVNTEAFF,TGTGCCAGCGTCCAAGTCTCCAGGGTGAACACTGAAGCTTTCTTT
TRBD1,TRBJ2-7,.,TRBV7-2,CASRTGTVSYEQYF,TGTGCCAGCAGAACCGGGACAGTCTCCTACGAGCAGTACTTC
TRBD1,TRBJ2-1,.,TRBV29-1,CSVERQGARDEQFF,TGCAGCGTTGAGCGGCAGGGGGCGCGGGATGAGCAGTTCTTC
.,TRBJ1-2,.,TRBV19,CASYSLTGRDRHGYTF,TGTGCCAGCTACTCTCTCACCGGGCGGGACCGCCATGGCTACACCTTC
TRBD2,TRBJ2-2,.,TRBV9,CASSVGTGGPTGELFF,TGTGCCAGCAGCGTGGGAACGGGAGGGCCCACCGGGGAGCTGTTTTTT
.,TRBJ1-1,.,TRBV18,CASSFAQGMRDTEAFF,TGTGCCAGCTCCTTTGCACAGGGAATGCGGGACACTGAAGCTTTCTTT
TRBD1,TRBJ2-3,.,TRBV6-5,CASSRGQGTSNTQYF,TGTGCCAGCAGCCGTGGACAGGGAACTTCGAATACGCAGTATTTT
.,TRBJ2-3,.,TRBV11-1,CASSLQGTQYF,TGTGCCAGCAGCTTACAGGGTACGCAGTATTTT
TRBD2,TRBJ2-3,.,TRBV7-2,CASAGGPVDTQYF,TGTGCCTCAGCGGGAGGGCCTGTAGATACGCAGTATTTT